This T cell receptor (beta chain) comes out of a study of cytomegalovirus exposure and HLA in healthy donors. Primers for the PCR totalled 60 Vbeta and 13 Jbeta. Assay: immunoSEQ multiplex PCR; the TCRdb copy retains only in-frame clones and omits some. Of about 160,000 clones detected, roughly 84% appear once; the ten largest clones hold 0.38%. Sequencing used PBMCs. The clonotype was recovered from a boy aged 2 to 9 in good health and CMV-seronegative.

Written as DNA, the CDR3 is TGCGCCAGCAGCTTCGCTAGCGGGCAGAGCTCCTACAATGAGCAGTTCTTC. It yields the protein CASSFASGQSSYNEQFF. The J gene is TRBJ2-1, the V gene TRBV5-1; 8 bases are shared with TRBD2. Germline CDR1 and CDR2: SGHRS and YFSETQ. V was clipped by 2 bases and J by 0 bases; unmatched bases: 7. The CDR3 consists of 17 residues.